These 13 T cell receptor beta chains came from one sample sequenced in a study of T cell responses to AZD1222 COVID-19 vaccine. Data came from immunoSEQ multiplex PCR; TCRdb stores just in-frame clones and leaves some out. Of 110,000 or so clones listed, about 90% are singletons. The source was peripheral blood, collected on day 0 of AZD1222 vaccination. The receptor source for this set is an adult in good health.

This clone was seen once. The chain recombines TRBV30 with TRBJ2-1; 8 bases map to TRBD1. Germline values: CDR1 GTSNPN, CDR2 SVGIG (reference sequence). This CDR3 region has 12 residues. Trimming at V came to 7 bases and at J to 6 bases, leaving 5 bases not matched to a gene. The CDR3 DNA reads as TGTGCCTCGCACAGGGGGTCCAATGAGCAGTTCTTC. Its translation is CASHRGSNEQFF.

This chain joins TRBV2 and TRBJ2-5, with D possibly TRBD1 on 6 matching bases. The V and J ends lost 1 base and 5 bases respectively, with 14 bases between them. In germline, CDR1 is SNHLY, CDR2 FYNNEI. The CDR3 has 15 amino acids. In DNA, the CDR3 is TGTGCCAGCAGTGAAGACAGGGAATACGGCGAGACCCAGTACTTC. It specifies CASSEDREYGETQYF.

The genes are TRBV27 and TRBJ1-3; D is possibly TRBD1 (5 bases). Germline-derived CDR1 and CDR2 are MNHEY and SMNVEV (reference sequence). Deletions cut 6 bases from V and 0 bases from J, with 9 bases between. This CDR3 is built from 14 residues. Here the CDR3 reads CASSAGSSGNTIYF. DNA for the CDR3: TGTGCCAGCAGCGCAGGGAGCTCTGGAAACACCATATATTTT.

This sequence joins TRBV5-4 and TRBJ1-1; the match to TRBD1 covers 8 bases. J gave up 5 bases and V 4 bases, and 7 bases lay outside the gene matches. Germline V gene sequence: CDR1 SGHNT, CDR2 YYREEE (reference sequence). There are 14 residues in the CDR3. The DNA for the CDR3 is TGTGCCAGCAGCACCCAGGGGGCAGGGACTGAAGCTTTCTTT. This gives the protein CASSTQGAGTEAFF.

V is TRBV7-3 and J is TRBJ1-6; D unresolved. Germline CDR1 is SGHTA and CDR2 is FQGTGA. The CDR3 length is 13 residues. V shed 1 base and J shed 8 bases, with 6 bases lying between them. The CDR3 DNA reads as TGTGCCAGCAGCTTAAATACCGATTCACCCCTCCACTTT. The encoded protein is CASSLNTDSPLHF.

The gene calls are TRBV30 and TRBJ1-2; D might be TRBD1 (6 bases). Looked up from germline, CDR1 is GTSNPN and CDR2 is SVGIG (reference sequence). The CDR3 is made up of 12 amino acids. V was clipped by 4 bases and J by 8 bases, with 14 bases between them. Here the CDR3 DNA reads TGTGCCTGGACGCCCGGGGGGCAAGGCTACACCTTC. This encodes CAWTPGGQGYTF.

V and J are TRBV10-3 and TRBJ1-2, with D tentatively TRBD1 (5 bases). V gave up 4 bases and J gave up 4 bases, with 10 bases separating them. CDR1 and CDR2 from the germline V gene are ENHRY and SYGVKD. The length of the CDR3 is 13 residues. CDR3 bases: TGTGCCATCAGTGGCAGGGAGGGCTATGGCTACACCTTC. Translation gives CAISGREGYGYTF.

CDR3 sequence reads: CASTEGGTTDTQYF. CDR3 DNA: TGTGCCAGCACCGAAGGCGGGACCACAGATACGCAGTATTTT. The gene calls are TRBV5-4 and TRBJ2-3; maybe TRBD2 (6 bases). With 6 bases removed from V and 2 bases from J, the gap between germline ends came to 13 bases. This CDR3 is 14 amino acids long. The V gene's germline CDR1 is SGHNT and CDR2 YYREEE (reference sequence).

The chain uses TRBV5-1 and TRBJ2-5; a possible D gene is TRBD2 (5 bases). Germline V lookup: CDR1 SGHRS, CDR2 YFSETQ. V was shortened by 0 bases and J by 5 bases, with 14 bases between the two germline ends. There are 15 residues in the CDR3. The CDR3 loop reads CASSLAVAAGETQYF. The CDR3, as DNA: TGCGCCAGCAGCTTGGCGGTAGCCGCGGGTGAGACCCAGTACTTC. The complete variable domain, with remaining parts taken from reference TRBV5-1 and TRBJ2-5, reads KAGVTQTPRYLIKTRGQQVTLSCSPISGHRSVSWYQQTPGQGLQFLFEYFSETQRNKGNFPGRFSGRQFSNSRSEMNVSTLELGDSALYLCASSLAVAAGETQYFGPGTRLLVL.

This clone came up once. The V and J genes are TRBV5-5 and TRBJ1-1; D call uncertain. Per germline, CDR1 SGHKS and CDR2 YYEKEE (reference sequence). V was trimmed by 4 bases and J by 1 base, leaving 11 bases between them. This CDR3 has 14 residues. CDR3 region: CASSPPPGNTEAFF. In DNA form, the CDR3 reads TGTGCCAGCAGCCCCCCCCCGGGGAACACTGAAGCTTTCTTT.

CDR3 residues: CANPDRTNYGYTF. DNA of the CDR3: TGTGCCAACCCAGACAGGACTAACTATGGCTACACCTTC. The chain joins TRBV2 to TRBJ1-2, with D maybe TRBD1 (6 bases). Germline values: CDR1 SNHLY, CDR2 FYNNEI. Trimming removed 10 bases at V and 0 bases at J, with 12 bases between. The CDR3 is 13 residues long.

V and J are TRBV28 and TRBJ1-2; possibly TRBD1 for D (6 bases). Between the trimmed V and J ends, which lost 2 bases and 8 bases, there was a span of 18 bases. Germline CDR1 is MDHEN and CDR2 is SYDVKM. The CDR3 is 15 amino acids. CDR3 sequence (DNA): TGTGCCAGCAGTTTAGAAGGGGGGGCCTTAGGAGGCTACACCTTC. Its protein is CASSLEGGALGGYTF.

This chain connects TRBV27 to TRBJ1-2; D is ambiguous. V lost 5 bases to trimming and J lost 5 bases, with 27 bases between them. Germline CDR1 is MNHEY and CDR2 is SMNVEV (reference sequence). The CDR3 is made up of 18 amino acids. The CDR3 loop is CASSSSSFPRGGRYGYTF. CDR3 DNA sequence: TGTGCCAGCAGTAGTTCGAGTTTTCCCCGGGGAGGGAGGTATGGCTACACCTTC.